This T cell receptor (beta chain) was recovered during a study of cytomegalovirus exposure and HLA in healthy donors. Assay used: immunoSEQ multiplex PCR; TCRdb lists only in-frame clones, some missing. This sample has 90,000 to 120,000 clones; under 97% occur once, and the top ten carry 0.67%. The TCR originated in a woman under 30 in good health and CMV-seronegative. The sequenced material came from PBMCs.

The CDR3 nucleotides read TGTGCCAGCAGTTTCCCATTAGGGACAGGTGGACCGAGTGGCAATCAGCCCCAGCATTTT. Protein product: CASSFPLGTGGPSGNQPQHF. The J gene is TRBJ1-5, the V gene TRBV28; 8 positions agree with TRBD1. The germline CDR1 and CDR2 sequences are MDHEN and SYDVKM. V shed 3 bases, J shed 2 bases, and the junction held 18 bases outside the gene matches. This CDR3 is built from 20 residues.